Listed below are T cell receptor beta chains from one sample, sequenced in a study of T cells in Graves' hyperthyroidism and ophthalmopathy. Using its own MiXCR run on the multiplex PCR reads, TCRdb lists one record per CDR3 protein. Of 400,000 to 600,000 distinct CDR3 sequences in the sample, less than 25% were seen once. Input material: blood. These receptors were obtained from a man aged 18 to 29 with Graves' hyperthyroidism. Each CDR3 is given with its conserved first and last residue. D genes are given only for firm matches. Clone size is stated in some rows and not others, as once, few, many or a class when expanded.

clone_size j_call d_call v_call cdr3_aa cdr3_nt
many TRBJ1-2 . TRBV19 CASGHGYGYTF TGTGCCAGTGGACACGGCTATGGCTACACCTTC
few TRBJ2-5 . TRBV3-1 CASSLSLWETQYF TGTGCCAGCAGCTTATCCTTATGGGAGACCCAGTACTTC
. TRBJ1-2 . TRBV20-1 CSARGSGNGDRAGYTF TGCAGTGCTAGAGGATCAGGGAACGGGGATCGGGCTGGCTACACCTTC
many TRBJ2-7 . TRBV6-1 CASKAGVGTYEQYF TGTGCCAGCAAGGCAGGGGTCGGGACCTACGAGCAGTACTTC
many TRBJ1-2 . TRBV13 CASSIEGGIGYTF TGTGCCAGCAGCATAGAGGGAGGAATTGGCTACACCTTC
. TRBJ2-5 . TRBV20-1 CSATALGHQETQYF TGCAGTGCTACGGCCTTGGGACACCAAGAGACCCAGTACTTC
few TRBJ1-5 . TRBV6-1 CASSEGYGNQPQHF TGTGCCAGCAGTGAAGGGTATGGCAATCAGCCCCAGCATTTT
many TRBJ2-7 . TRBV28 CASSGGGGAEEQYF TGTGCCAGCAGTGGGGGTGGAGGGGCGGAAGAGCAGTACTTC
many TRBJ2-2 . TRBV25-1 CASSNRQGSTGELFF TGTGCCAGCAGTAATAGGCAGGGAAGTACCGGGGAGCTGTTTTTT
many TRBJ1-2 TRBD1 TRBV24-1 CATSDRRTGGYGYTF TGTGCCACCAGTGACCGGAGGACAGGGGGCTATGGCTACACCTTC
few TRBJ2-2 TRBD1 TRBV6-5 CASSYTLTGGRRELFF TGTGCCAGCAGTTACACCTTAACAGGGGGCCGCAGGGAGCTGTTTTTT
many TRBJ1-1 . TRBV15 CATSRDAVGTEAFF TGTGCCACCAGCAGAGACGCGGTGGGGACTGAAGCTTTCTTT
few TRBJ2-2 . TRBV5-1 CASSPFGVGGELFF TGCGCCAGCAGCCCTTTCGGTGTCGGCGGGGAGCTGTTTTTT
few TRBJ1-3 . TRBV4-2 CASSQAVSSGNTIYF TGTGCCAGCAGCCAGGCAGTTAGCTCTGGAAACACCATATATTTT
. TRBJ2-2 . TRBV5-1 CASEGHFLINTGELFF TGCGCCAGTGAAGGACACTTCCTTATAAACACCGGGGAGCTGTTTTTT
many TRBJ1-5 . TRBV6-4 CASSDRVKVKIADQPQHF TGTGCCAGCAGTGATCGAGTGAAGGTAAAAATTGCGGATCAGCCCCAGCATTTT
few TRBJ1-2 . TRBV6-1 CASRIDSYGYTF TGTGCCAGCAGAATAGATAGCTATGGTTACACCTTC
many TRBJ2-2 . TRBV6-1 CASRDVGAGTGELFF TGTGCCAGCAGGGACGTGGGGGCCGGAACCGGGGAGCTGTTTTTT
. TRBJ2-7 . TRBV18 CASSPSSDYSYEQYF TGTGCCAGCTCACCAAGTTCCGATTACTCCTACGAGCAGTACTTC
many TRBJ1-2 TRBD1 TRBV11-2 CASSLSRRTGTNYGYTF TGTGCCAGCAGCTTATCCCGGAGGACAGGAACTAACTATGGCTACACCTTC
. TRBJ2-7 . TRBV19 CASSIGLSSYEQYF TGTGCCAGTAGTATAGGGCTCAGCTCCTACGAGCAGTACTTC
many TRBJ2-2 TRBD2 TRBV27 CASSRRGVGELFF TGTGCCAGCTCACGGCGGGGGGTCGGGGAGCTGTTTTTT
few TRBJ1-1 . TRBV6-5 CASSSNLVGAFF TGTGCCAGCAGTTCCAATTTGGTGGGAGCTTTCTTT
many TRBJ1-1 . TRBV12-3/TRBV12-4 CASSLKVNAEAFF TGTGCCAGCAGTTTGAAGGTCAACGCTGAAGCTTTCTTT